What follows are 14 T cell receptor beta chains derived from one specimen sequenced in a study of shared clonotypes between healthy human individuals. Here immunoSEQ multiplex PCR was the method, and the copy in TCRdb shows in-frame clones only, minus some. The sample includes about 2,100,000 clones, around 93% of them seen just once. CD45RO negativity and positive selection for CCR7 defined naive CD8 cells, a population that excluded terminally differentiated effector memory CD45RA+ cells. The sample was naive CD8+ T cells from PBMCs. Receptors were obtained from a man between 18 and 29 years old in good health. Some clones in this sample may be carry-over from other donors' samples.

V and J are TRBV27 and TRBJ2-1; no definite D call. Germline CDR1 is MNHEY and CDR2 is SMNVEV (reference sequence). V lost 6 bases, J lost 5 bases, and 20 bases lay in between. The CDR3 sequence is 16 residues long. In DNA form, the CDR3 reads TGTGCCAGCAGCCGTTCCCGGCCGCAGCCCAACAATGAGCAGTTCTTC. Its protein is CASSRSRPQPNNEQFF.

The CDR3, as DNA: TGTGCCAGCAGTTCAGTGACAGGCGCCACCTACTATGGCTACACCTTC. It specifies CASSSVTGATYYGYTF. The rearrangement joins TRBV28 to TRBJ1-2, with a tentative D call TRBD1 (6 bases). The V end was cut by 4 bases, the J end by 3 bases, with 18 bases between. The CDR3 is made up of 16 amino acids. The germline V gene has CDR1 MDHEN and CDR2 SYDVKM.

This sequence joins TRBV19 and TRBJ2-7, with TRBD2 matching 11 bases. The germline CDR1 and CDR2 sequences are LNHDA and SQIVND (reference sequence). The V gene end was trimmed by 5 bases and the J gene end by 3 bases; junction bases not matched to a gene: 3. The CDR3 extends over 14 amino acids. The CDR3 loop is CASSRGLAVYEQYF. The CDR3 nucleotides read TGTGCCAGTAGTCGGGGACTAGCGGTCTACGAGCAGTACTTC. The entire variable domain, with the rest obtained from reference TRBV19 and TRBJ2-7, is as follows: DGGITQSPKYLFRKEGQNVTLSCEQNLNHDAMYWYRQDPGQGLRLIYYSQIVNDFQKGDIAEGYSVSREKKESFPLTVTSAQKNPTAFYLCASSRGLAVYEQYFGPGTRLTVT.

Note on this clone: The same CDR3 is also encoded by other DNA sequences in this sample. The rearrangement joins TRBV27 to TRBJ2-3; D may be TRBD2 (5 bases). Trimming shortened V by 1 base and J by 5 bases, and 7 bases separated the two germline ends. There are 13 residues in the CDR3. The germline gives CDR1 MNHEY, CDR2 SMNVEV (reference sequence). For the CDR3, the DNA is TGTGCCAGCAGTTTATTGGGAGAAGATACGCAGTATTTT. Amino acids: CASSLLGEDTQYF.

This chain joins TRBV7-8 and TRBJ2-7; TRBD1 matches at 7 bases. The CDR3 is 15 residues long. Germline V gene data show CDR1 as SGHVS and CDR2 as FQNEAQ. Trimming took 5 bases from V and 3 from J; bases not matched to a gene: 10. The CDR3, as DNA: TGTGCCAGCAGCCTAGGGACAGCCCGGAGCTACGAGCAGTACTTC. The encoded protein is CASSLGTARSYEQYF.

This clone was seen just once. The V and J genes are TRBV7-9 and TRBJ2-7, with D possibly matching TRBD1 (6 bases). V dropped 6 bases and J dropped 1 base, with 7 bases sitting between them. CDR3 length equals 12 residues. CDR1 is SEHNR, CDR2 FQNEAQ, per germline (reference sequence). The CDR3 spells CASRQGSYEQYF. The CDR3 DNA follows: TGTGCCAGCAGACAGGGATCCTACGAGCAGTACTTC.

V gene TRBV14 combines with J gene TRBJ2-7; 8 nucleotides match TRBD1. This CDR3 has 15 residues. The V and J ends lost 4 bases and 0 bases, in that order; junction bases with no gene match: 5. Germline CDR1 and CDR2: SGHDN and FVKESK. This CDR3 is CASSRGTGVSYEQYF. CDR3 bases: TGTGCCAGCAGCCGGGGGACAGGTGTCTCCTACGAGCAGTACTTC.

The chain couples TRBV4-3 to TRBJ2-1; D ambiguous. Germline V gene sequence: CDR1 LGHNA, CDR2 YSLEER. V lost 1 base, J lost 0 bases, and 13 bases lay in between. This CDR3 spans 17 amino acids. The CDR3 loop reads CASSQAVWGSSYNEQFF. DNA of the CDR3: TGCGCCAGCAGCCAAGCGGTGTGGGGAAGCTCCTACAATGAGCAGTTCTTC.

This chain links TRBV10-3 with TRBJ1-4; 8 bases fit TRBD1. Per germline, CDR1 ENHRY and CDR2 SYGVKD. V lost 4 bases, J lost 4 bases, and 5 bases stayed unmatched. The CDR3 sequence is 15 residues long. The CDR3 here is CAISGATGVNEKLFF. The CDR3 region has the DNA TGTGCCATCAGTGGGGCGACAGGGGTTAATGAAAAACTGTTTTTT.

The chain has TRBV12-5 and TRBJ2-1; 7 bases are a match to TRBD1. The germline V gene encodes CDR1 LGHNT and CDR2 FRNRAP. The CDR3 has 14 amino acids. The ends lost 8 bases at V and 5 bases at J; junction bases unmatched: 9. For the CDR3, the DNA is TGTGCTAGTAGTTGGGACAGAGAAAACAATGAGCAGTTCTTC. As protein: CASSWDRENNEQFF.

The J gene is TRBJ1-1, the V gene TRBV10-3; no firm D call. Germline V CDR1 and CDR2: ENHRY, SYGVKD. Trimming removed 3 bases at V and 0 bases at J, with 8 bases between. The CDR3 has 14 residues. CDR3 region: CAISEGGLNTEAFF. CDR3 DNA: TGTGCCATCAGTGAAGGCGGTCTGAACACTGAAGCTTTCTTT.

This clone appeared a single time. The J gene is TRBJ1-1, the V gene TRBV28; D possibly corresponds to TRBD1 (5 bases). Deletions cut 6 bases from V and 4 bases from J, with 12 bases between. The CDR3 spans 13 residues. CDR1 MDHEN and CDR2 SYDVKM come from the germline V gene. CDR3 loop: CASSYAGGTEAFF. CDR3 sequence (DNA): TGTGCCAGCAGCTATGCGGGGGGCACTGAAGCTTTCTTT.

The chain joins TRBV7-8 to TRBJ1-1; D is unclear. Per the germline V gene, CDR1 is SGHVS and CDR2 is FQNEAQ. Deletions cut 5 bases from V and 3 bases from J, with 19 bases between. The CDR3 spans 16 residues. The CDR3 bases are TGTGCCAGCAGCCTTCTAGGTGAGGCGGTGGACACTGAAGCTTTCTTT. This sequence encodes CASSLLGEAVDTEAFF.

The gene calls are TRBV9 and TRBJ2-1; D may correspond to TRBD1 or TRBD2 (6 bases each). This CDR3 spans 17 amino acids. Germline-derived CDR1 and CDR2 are SGDLS and YYNGEE. V lost 0 bases, J lost 7 bases, and 20 bases lay in between. As DNA, the CDR3 is TGTGCCAGCAGCGTAGGGGGGGCCGGAGGCGCTAGGAATGAGCAGTTCTTC. This encodes CASSVGGAGGARNEQFF.